A selection of T cell receptor beta chains follows, all from one sample in a study of cytomegalovirus exposure and HLA in healthy donors. Profiling relied on immunoSEQ multiplex PCR, and the TCRdb table lists in-frame clones only, not all of them. The sample table includes 50,000 to 70,000 clones. Sequenced sample: PBMCs. The receptor set was obtained from a woman between 18 and 30 years old in good health and CMV-seronegative. Both conserved end residues are part of each CDR3. The D gene is left open where the match is weak.

>-|TRBV7-3|TRBJ2-4
CASSLDGSLENIQYF
TGTGCCAGCAGCTTAGACGGGAGTTTGGAAAACATTCAGTACTTC
>-|TRBV11-2|TRBJ1-1
CASSLGGTPRRSEAFF
TGTGCCAGCAGCCTAGGGGGGACACCCCGACGTTCAGAAGCTTTCTTT
>-|TRBV28|TRBJ2-7
CASTFGTLLPYEQYF
TGTGCCAGCACTTTCGGGACTTTGCTCCCCTACGAGCAGTACTTC
>-|TRBV11-3|TRBJ2-5
CASSLGGRDRWETQYF
TGTGCCAGCAGCCTAGGGGGGAGGGACCGGTGGGAGACCCAGTACTTC
>TRBD1|TRBV19|TRBJ2-1
CASSADRVVNEQFF
TGTGCCAGTAGTGCGGACAGGGTTGTCAATGAGCAGTTCTTC
>-|TRBV10-1|TRBJ1-1
CASRPTGSAEAFF
TGCGCCAGCAGGCCGACAGGCTCGGCTGAAGCTTTCTTT
>TRBD2|TRBV5-6|TRBJ2-7
CASSVGLAGGPLYEQYF
TGTGCCAGCAGCGTGGGACTAGCGGGGGGACCCCTATACGAGCAGTACTTC
>-|TRBV25-1|TRBJ2-1
CASSEANRSSYNEQFF
TGTGCCAGCAGTGAAGCCAATAGGAGCTCCTACAATGAGCAGTTCTTC
>-|TRBV19|TRBJ1-2
CASSIGLVRDYTF
TGTGCCAGTAGTATTGGTCTGGTCCGAGACTACACCTTC
>-|TRBV28|TRBJ2-7
CASSLAGSYEQYF
TGTGCCAGCAGTTTAGCGGGCTCCTACGAGCAGTACTTC
>TRBD1|TRBV4-1|TRBJ1-2
CASSQVGTGKFNYGYTF
TGCGCCAGCAGCCAAGTCGGGACAGGCAAATTCAATTATGGCTACACCTTC
>-|TRBV7-9|TRBJ1-4
CASSGGLISEKLFF
TGTGCCAGCAGCGGAGGGTTGATAAGTGAAAAACTGTTTTTT
>-|TRBV5-6|TRBJ1-2
CASSLVVASGYTF
TGTGCCAGCAGCTTGGTGGTCGCCAGTGGCTACACCTTC
>TRBD1|TRBV9|TRBJ1-1
CASSDPQGAGTEAFF
TGTGCCAGCAGCGACCCACAGGGGGCAGGCACTGAAGCTTTCTTT
>-|TRBV19|TRBJ1-3
CASSNSISGNTIYF
TGTGCCAGTAGTAACAGCATCTCTGGAAACACCATATATTTT
>-|TRBV14|TRBJ1-1
CASSRRGQLNTEAFF
TGTGCCAGCAGCCGCCGAGGACAGTTAAACACTGAAGCTTTCTTT
>-|TRBV7-8|TRBJ1-1
CASSLARQMNTEAFF
TGTGCCAGCAGCTTAGCGAGACAGATGAACACTGAAGCTTTCTTT
>-|TRBV6-1|TRBJ1-3
CASSEAAVGSGNTIYF
TGTGCCAGCAGTGAAGCAGCGGTGGGCTCTGGAAACACCATATATTTT
>TRBD2|TRBV29-1|TRBJ2-7
CSAVSGGTYEQYF
TGCAGCGCTGTTAGCGGGGGAACCTACGAGCAGTACTTC
>-|TRBV25-1|TRBJ1-2
CASSALGGSTYGYTF
TGTGCCAGCAGTGCCTTGGGGGGAAGTACCTATGGCTACACCTTC
>-|TRBV6-5|TRBJ1-1
CASSYRNTEAFF
TGTGCCAGCAGTTACCGGAACACTGAAGCTTTCTTT
>-|TRBV11-3|TRBJ1-2
CASSLGPGKDGYTF
TGTGCCAGCAGCTTAGGTCCAGGGAAGGATGGCTACACCTTC
>-|TRBV4-1|TRBJ1-1
CASSYGAGLKGMNTEAFF
TGCGCCAGCAGCTACGGAGCAGGACTAAAAGGCATGAACACTGAAGCTTTCTTT
>-|TRBV29-1|TRBJ2-5
CSVETGETQYF
TGCAGCGTTGAAACTGGAGAGACCCAGTACTTC
>TRBD2|TRBV27|TRBJ2-7
CASSLGTSAYYEQYF
TGTGCCAGCAGTTTAGGGACTAGCGCCTACTACGAGCAGTACTTC
>TRBD2|TRBV6-5|TRBJ2-7
CASSRSGSSYEQYF
TGTGCCAGCAGTCGAAGCGGGAGCTCCTACGAGCAGTACTTC
>-|TRBV19|TRBJ1-6
CASSKGWVDNSPLHF
TGTGCCAGTAGTAAGGGGTGGGTTGATAATTCACCCCTCCACTTT
>-|TRBV27|TRBJ2-1
CASSSPHIDEQFF
TGTGCCAGCAGCTCCCCCCACATCGATGAGCAGTTCTTC
>TRBD2|TRBV10-2|TRBJ2-1
CASSESVAGMDEQFF
TGCGCCAGCAGTGAGTCGGTAGCGGGGATGGATGAGCAGTTCTTC
>TRBD2|TRBV10-2|TRBJ2-7
CAISISGGLSEQYF
TGCGCCATCTCGATTAGCGGGGGCCTCTCCGAGCAGTACTTC
>TRBD1|TRBV6-5|TRBJ1-2
CASRDRGGRGYTF
TGTGCCAGCAGGGACAGGGGGGGACGGGGCTACACCTTC